The clone carrying this TCR beta chain has a handful of counts. Its cognate antigen is unknown. Deletions cut 0 bases from V and 4 bases from J, with 5 bases between. CDR1 is SGHKS and CDR2 is YYEKEE in the germline V gene (reference sequence). CDR3 length: 12 amino acids. The record originates from a study of cytomegalovirus exposure and HLA in healthy donors. Study observations and caveats: An assumption of roughly uniform sequencing depth across donors underlay the presence/absence analyses. Despite most TCR sequences being rare, some public TCRs occurred in many donors. Later analysis revealed greater clonal expansion in HLA-associated TCR beta chains than in equally common others.

The PCR was carried out with 60 Vbeta primers and 13 Jbeta primers. Libraries were prepared by immunoSEQ multiplex PCR; TCRdb keeps only in-frame clonotypes and omits some of them. Of 85,000 to 100,000 clones in the sample, under 75% were seen once. The sample consisted of PBMCs. The chain couples TRBV5-5 to TRBJ2-7; D remains ambiguous. This receptor was taken from a human donor in good health. CDR3 in amino acids: CASSLDRYEQYF. Here the CDR3 DNA reads TGTGCCAGCAGCTTGGACAGATACGAGCAGTACTTC.